Described below is a single T cell receptor beta chain sequence and its context. Its cognate antigen is unknown. The CDR3 is 11 residues long. CDR1 is MDHEN, CDR2 SYDVKM, per germline. During the collection period, no donor immune events like infections were recorded. The sample comes from a study of identifying expanded T cells in peripheral blood. Sequencing used immunoSEQ multiplex PCR; TCRdb keeps in-frame clones, though not all of them. The table includes approximately 120,000 clones, approximately 90% detected once. Study-wide points: Variance in clone template counts between two-week samples significantly increased with total template count across all healthy donors. Technical replicates showed about 1.1 changed clones; around two weeks roughly 15; four weeks 19.

This clonotype originated in a person aged 18-70 years in good health. Material for sequencing was blood. The chain recombines TRBV28 with TRBJ1-2; D perhaps matches TRBD1 (6 bases). This CDR3 reads CVSGGNYGYTF. CDR3 coding DNA: TGTGTTTCGGGGGGCAACTATGGCTACACCTTC.